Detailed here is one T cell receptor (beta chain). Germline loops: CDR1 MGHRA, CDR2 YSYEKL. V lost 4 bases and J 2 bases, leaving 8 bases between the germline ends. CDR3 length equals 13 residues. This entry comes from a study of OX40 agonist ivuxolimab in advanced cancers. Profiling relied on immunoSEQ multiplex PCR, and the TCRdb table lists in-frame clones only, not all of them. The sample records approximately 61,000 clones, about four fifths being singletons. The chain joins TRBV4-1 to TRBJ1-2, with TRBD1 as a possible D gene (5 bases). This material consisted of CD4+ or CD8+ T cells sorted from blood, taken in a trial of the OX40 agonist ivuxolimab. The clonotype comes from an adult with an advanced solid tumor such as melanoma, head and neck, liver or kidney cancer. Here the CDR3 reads CASSRWDNYGYTF. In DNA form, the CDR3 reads TGCGCCAGCAGCCGATGGGACAACTATGGCTACACCTTC.